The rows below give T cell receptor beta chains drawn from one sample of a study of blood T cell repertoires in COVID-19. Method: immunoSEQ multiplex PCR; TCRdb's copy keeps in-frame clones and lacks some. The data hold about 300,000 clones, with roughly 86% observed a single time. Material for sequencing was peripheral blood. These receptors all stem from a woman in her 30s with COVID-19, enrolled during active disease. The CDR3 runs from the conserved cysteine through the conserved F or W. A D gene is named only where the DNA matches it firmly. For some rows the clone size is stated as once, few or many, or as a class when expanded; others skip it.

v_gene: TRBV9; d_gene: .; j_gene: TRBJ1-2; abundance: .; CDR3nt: TGTGCCAGCACCCTGGCGGACAGAAACTATGGCTACACCTTC; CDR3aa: CASTLADRNYGYTF
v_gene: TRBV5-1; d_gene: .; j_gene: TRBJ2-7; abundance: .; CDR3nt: TGCGCCAGCAGCTCAAGTCGGCCAGGGCAGTACGAGCAGTACTTC; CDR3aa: CASSSSRPGQYEQYF
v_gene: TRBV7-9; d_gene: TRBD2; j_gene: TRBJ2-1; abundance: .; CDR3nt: TGTGCCAGCAGCTTACCCAGTAGCGGGGGAGGAAATGAGCAGTTCTTC; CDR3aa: CASSLPSSGGGNEQFF
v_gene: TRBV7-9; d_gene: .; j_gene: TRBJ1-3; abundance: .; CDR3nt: TGTGCCAGCAGCTCGGGGGATTCTGGAAACACCATATATTTT; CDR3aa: CASSSGDSGNTIYF
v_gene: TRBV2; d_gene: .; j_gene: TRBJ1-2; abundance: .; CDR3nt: TGTGCCAGCAGTGAAGCGCGGGAGATCTATGGCTACACCTTC; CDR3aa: CASSEAREIYGYTF
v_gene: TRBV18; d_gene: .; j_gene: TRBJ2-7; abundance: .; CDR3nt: TGTGCCAGCTCGCCCCAGGAAACGGACTACGAGCAGTACTTC; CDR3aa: CASSPQETDYEQYF
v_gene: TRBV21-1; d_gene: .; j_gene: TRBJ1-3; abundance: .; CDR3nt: TGTGCCAGCAGCTCTCACCTGGGACTTTGTGGCTCTGGAAACACCATATATTTT; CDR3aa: CASSSHLGLCGSGNTIYF
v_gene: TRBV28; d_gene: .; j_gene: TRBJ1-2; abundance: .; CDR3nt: TGTGCCAGCAGGACCGGGACAATTTATGGCTACACCTTC; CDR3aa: CASRTGTIYGYTF
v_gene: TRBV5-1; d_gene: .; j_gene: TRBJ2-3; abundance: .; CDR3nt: TGCGCCAGCAGCGGGGGGCTGGGTAGCGGGCTCACAGATACGCAGTATTTT; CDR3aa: CASSGGLGSGLTDTQYF
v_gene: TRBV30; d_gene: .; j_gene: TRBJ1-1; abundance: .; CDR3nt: TGTGCCTGGACAACAGGGATGAACACTGAAGCTTTCTTT; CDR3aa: CAWTTGMNTEAFF
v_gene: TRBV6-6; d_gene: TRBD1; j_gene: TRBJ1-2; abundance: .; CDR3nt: TGTGCCAGCAGTCAACCGGGACAGGGGGGTGGCTACACCTTC; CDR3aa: CASSQPGQGGGYTF
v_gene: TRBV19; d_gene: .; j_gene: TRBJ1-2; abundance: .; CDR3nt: TGTGCCAGTACCAATCCCAGGCGGGGGAATTTGAATGGCTACACCTTC; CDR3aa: CASTNPRRGNLNGYTF
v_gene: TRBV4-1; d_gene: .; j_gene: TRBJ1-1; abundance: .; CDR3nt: TGCGCCAGCAGCCAAGATTGGGGGCCCGGTGAGGGACGAAACACTGAAGCTTTCTTT; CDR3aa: CASSQDWGPGEGRNTEAFF
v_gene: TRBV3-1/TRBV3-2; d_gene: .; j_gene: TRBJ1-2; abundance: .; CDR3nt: TGTGCCAGCAGCCAGATTTTACAGGCGACCTATGGCTACACCTTC; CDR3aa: CASSQILQATYGYTF
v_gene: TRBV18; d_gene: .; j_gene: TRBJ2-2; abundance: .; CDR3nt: TGTGCCAGCTCACCAGGCTGGAACACCGGGGAGCTGTTTTTT; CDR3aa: CASSPGWNTGELFF
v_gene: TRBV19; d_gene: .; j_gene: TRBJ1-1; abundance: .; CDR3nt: TGTGCCAGTAACCAGGGGATCACTGAAGCTTTCTTT; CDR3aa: CASNQGITEAFF
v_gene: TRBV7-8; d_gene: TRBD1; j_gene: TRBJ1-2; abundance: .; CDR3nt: TGTGCCAGCAGCTCAGGGGGTATGGTCGGTTCAAACTATGGCTACACCTTC; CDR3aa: CASSSGGMVGSNYGYTF
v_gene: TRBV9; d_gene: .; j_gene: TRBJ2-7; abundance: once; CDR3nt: TGTGCCAGCAGCGCCGGACTCAACTCCTACGAGCAGTACTTC; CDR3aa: CASSAGLNSYEQYF
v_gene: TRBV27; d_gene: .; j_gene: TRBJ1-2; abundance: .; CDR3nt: TGTGCCAGCAGTTTGAATCAGGGTCGGGGCTACACCTTC; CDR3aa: CASSLNQGRGYTF
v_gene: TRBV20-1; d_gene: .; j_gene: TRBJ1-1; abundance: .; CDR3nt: TGCAGTGCTCCACGACAGGTCGAAGCTTTCTTT; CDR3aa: CSAPRQVEAFF
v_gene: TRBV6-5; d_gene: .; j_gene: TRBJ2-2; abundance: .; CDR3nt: TGTGCCAGCAGGTTCGCGGGGACGCGAAGGGAGCTGTTTTTT; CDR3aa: CASRFAGTRRELFF
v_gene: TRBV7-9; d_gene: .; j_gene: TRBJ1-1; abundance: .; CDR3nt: TGTGCCAGCAGCCGGACAGCCAACACTGAAGCTTTCTTT; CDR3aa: CASSRTANTEAFF
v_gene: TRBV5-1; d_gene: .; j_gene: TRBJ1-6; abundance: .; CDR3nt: TGCGCCAGCAGCTTGGGTGGACAGCTAAATTCACCCCTCCACTTT; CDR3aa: CASSLGGQLNSPLHF
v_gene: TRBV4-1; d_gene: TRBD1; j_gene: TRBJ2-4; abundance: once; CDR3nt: TGCGCCAGCAGCCCGGGACAGGGGATCACAAACATTCAGTACTTC; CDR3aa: CASSPGQGITNIQYF
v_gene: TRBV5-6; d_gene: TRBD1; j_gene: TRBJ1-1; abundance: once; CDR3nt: TGTGCCAGCAGCTTGGCCCTTTACAGGGGGTCTGAAGCTTTCTTT; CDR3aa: CASSLALYRGSEAFF
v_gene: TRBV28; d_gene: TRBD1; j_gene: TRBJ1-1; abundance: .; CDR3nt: TGTGCCAGCAGTTTAGGGGACAGGGGGCCAGCTTTCTTT; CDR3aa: CASSLGDRGPAFF
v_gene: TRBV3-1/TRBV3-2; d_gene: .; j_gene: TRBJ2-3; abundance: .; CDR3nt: TGTGCCAGCAGCCCCACCTGGGGCGGGGGCACAGATACGCAGTATTTT; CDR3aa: CASSPTWGGGTDTQYF
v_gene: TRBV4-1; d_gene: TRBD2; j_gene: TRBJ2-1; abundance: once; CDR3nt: TGCGCCAGCAGCCGAACCGGGACTAGCGGGGGGGCAAACTACAATGAGCAGTTCTTC; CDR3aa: CASSRTGTSGGANYNEQFF
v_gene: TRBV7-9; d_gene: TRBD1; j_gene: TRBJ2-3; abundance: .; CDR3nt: TGTGCCAGCAGCCCCTACAGGGGGCCAGATACGCAGTATTTT; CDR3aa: CASSPYRGPDTQYF
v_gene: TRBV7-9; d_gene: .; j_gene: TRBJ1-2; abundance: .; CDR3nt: TGTGCCAGCAGCTTAGTTGTGGAGAAATGGGGCTACACCTTC; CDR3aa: CASSLVVEKWGYTF
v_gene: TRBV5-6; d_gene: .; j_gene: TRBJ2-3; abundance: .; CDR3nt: TGTGCCAGCACCCCCGCCGGGGGAGGCACAGATACGCAGTATTTT; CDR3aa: CASTPAGGGTDTQYF
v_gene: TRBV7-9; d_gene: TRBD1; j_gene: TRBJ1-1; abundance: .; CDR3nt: TGTGCCAGCAGCTACCTCATCGGACAGGGGAGTGAAGCTTTCTTT; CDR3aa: CASSYLIGQGSEAFF
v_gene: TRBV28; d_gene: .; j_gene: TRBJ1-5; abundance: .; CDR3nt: TGTGCCAGCAGTTTTATTGGGTCGGGGAGCAATCAGCCCCAGCATTTT; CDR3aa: CASSFIGSGSNQPQHF
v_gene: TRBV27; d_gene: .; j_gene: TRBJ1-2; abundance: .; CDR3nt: TGTGCCAGCAGTCCCTCGGGATATGGCTACACCTTC; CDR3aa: CASSPSGYGYTF
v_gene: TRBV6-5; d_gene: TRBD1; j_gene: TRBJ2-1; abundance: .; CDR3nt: TGTGCCAGCAGCCCGACAGGGTTATACAATGAGCAGTTCTTC; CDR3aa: CASSPTGLYNEQFF
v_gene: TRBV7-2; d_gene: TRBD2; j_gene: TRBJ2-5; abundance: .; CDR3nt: TGTGCCAGCAGTCGGACTAGAGGCGTGACCCAGTACTTC; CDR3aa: CASSRTRGVTQYF
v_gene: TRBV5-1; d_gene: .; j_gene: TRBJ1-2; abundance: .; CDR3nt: TGCGCCAGCAGCTTTGGGCGGGGGGACTATGGCTACACCTTC; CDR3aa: CASSFGRGDYGYTF
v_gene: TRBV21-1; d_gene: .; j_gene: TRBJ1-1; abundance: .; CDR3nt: TGTGCCAGCAGCAAAAAGAAGGCAGACCCGAGGTGTCCCCCTGAAGCTTTCTTT; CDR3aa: CASSKKKADPRCPPEAFF
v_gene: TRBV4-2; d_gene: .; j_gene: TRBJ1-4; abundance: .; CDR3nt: TGTGCCAGCAGCCACGTCCCGGCAGGGCGGAATGAAAAACTGTTTTTT; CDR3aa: CASSHVPAGRNEKLFF
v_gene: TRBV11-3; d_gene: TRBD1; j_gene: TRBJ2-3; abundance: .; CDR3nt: TGTGCCAGCAGTCCCTGGGGACAGAAAAGCACAGATACGCAGTATTTT; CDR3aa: CASSPWGQKSTDTQYF
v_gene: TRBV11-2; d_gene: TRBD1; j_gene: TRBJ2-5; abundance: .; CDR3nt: TGTGCCAGCAGCTTTGACAGGGGGCATCGGGAGACCCAGTACTTC; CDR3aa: CASSFDRGHRETQYF
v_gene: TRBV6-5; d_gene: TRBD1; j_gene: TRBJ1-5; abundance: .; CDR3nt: TGTGCCAGCAGTTCCAGGGGGCTTAACAATCAGCCCCAGCATTTT; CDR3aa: CASSSRGLNNQPQHF
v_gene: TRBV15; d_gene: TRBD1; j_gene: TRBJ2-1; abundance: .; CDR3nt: TGTGCCACCAGCAGAGGGTACAGGGGTCAGCAATCCTCCTACAATGAGCAGTTCTTC; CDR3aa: CATSRGYRGQQSSYNEQFF
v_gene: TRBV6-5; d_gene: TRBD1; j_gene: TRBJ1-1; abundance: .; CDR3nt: TGTGCCAGCAGCCGGGTGGGGTCAGGGGACAGAGTTTTCTTT; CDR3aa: CASSRVGSGDRVFF
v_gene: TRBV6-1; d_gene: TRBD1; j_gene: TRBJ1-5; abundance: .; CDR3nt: TGTGCCAGCAGTGAAGGACAGGGGACAGGCCATAGCAATCAGCCCCAGCATTTT; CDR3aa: CASSEGQGTGHSNQPQHF
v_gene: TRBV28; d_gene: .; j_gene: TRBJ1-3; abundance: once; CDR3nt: TGTGCCAGCAGGCTCGGGGCTGGAAACACCATATATTTT; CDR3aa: CASRLGAGNTIYF
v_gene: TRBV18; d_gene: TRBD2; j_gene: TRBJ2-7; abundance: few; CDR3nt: TGTGCCAGCTCACCCATTGAGCGGGGGACCTCCTACGAGCAGTACTTC; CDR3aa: CASSPIERGTSYEQYF
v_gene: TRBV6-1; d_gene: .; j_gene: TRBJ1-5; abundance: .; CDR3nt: TGTGCCAGCAGTGAAGGACAGGTTGTAGGTGTCCAGAATCAGCCCCAGCATTTT; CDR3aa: CASSEGQVVGVQNQPQHF
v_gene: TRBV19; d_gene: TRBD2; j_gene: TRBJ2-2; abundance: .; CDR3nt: TGTGCCAGTAGTATAGATGCGCTAGCGGGGGAATGGAACACCGGGGAGCTGTTTTTT; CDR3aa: CASSIDALAGEWNTGELFF
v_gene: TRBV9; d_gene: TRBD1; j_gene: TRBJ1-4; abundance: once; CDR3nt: TGTGCCAGCGCCCGTGGGGCAGGGGGAAATAATGAAAAACTGTTTTTT; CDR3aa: CASARGAGGNNEKLFF
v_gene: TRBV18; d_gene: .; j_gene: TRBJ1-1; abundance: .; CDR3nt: TGTGCCAGCTCTAGGCGACAGGATTCTGAAGCTTTCTTT; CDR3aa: CASSRRQDSEAFF
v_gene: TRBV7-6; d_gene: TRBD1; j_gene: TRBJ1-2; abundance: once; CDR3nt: TGTGCCAGCAGCTTAACAGGGGGACATTCGTCAGGCTACACCTTC; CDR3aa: CASSLTGGHSSGYTF
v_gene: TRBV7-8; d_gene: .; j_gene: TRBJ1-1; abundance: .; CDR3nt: TGTGCCAGCAGCCGCACCGGGGGGGGCACTGAAGCTTTCTTT; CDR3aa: CASSRTGGGTEAFF
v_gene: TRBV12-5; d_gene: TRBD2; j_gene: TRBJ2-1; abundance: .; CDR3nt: TGTGCTAGTGGTTTGGTGATAGCGGGGGGCTCCTACAATGAGCAGTTCTTC; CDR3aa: CASGLVIAGGSYNEQFF
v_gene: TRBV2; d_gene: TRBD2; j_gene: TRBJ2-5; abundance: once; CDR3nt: TGTGCCACCTTTTCCTCCTCGGGGGGGAAGACCCAGTACTTC; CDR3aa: CATFSSSGGKTQYF